This record looks at one T cell receptor beta chain sequence and its context. The antigen is not known. This record comes from a study of cytomegalovirus exposure and HLA in healthy donors. Whole-study findings and limits: The authors enumerated 150 to 200 TCR beta chains as linked to cytomegalovirus. Some segments of the V type, notably TRBV6-2 and TRBV6-3, were excluded as indistinguishable. Reports described diagnosis of cytomegalovirus status by the classifier as highly specific and sensitive.

Amplification used 60 Vbeta primers and 13 Jbeta primers. The repertoire was sequenced with immunoSEQ multiplex PCR; TCRdb's copy has only in-frame clones and lacks some. The sample consists of 100,000 to 150,000 clones, about 78% of them appearing once. Trimming cost V 7 bases and J 6 bases; bases outside gene matches: 10. CDR1 and CDR2 (germline): WSHSY, SAAADI. This CDR3 is built from 14 residues. The chain joins TRBV10-2 to TRBJ1-1; 8 bases map to TRBD1. This receptor was identified in a female donor in good health and CMV-seronegative. Sequencing used PBMCs. DNA for the CDR3: TGCGCCAGCATAAGCGGGACAGGCCAACCTGAAGCTTTCTTT. Translating it yields CASISGTGQPEAFF.